These 29 T cell receptor beta chains were all obtained from the same sample, sequenced in a study of blood T cells in healthy people across ages. Primed by a sample-barcoded 5' primer and a J-beta primer mix, a second PCR proceeded for about 7 to 11 cycles. TCRdb redid the calling of the 5' RACE reads with MiXCR, one entry per CDR3 protein. The profile covers some 790,000 distinct CDR3 sequences, with more than 25% appearing a single time and 15% to 20% taken by the ten largest. The source material was blood. The receptors were sampled from a woman over 75 in good health.

This clonotype was counted many times. The chain has TRBV7-2 and TRBJ1-2; D is ambiguous. V dropped 1 base and J dropped 7 bases, with 7 bases sitting between them. CDR1 is SGHTA and CDR2 is FQGNSA in the germline V gene. This CDR3 is 12 amino acids long. CDR3 loop: CASSLELGGYTF. Written as DNA, the CDR3 is TGTGCCAGCAGCTTAGAGTTAGGTGGCTACACCTTC.

This clonotype was detected many times. This chain links TRBV12-3 or TRBV12-4 with TRBJ2-5, with 8 bases that match TRBD1. This CDR3 spans 14 amino acids. V lost 6 bases, J lost 5 bases, and 8 bases stayed unmatched. For the CDR3, the DNA is TGTGCCAGCAGACGGACAGGGCCCAGGGAGACCCAGTACTTC. Encoded protein: CASRRTGPRETQYF.

The CDR3 DNA is TGTGCCAGCAGCACCCCCCGCGGTTTCAATGAAAAACTGTTTTTT. Protein sequence: CASSTPRGFNEKLFF. The chain combines TRBV21-1 with TRBJ1-4. TRBV21-1 is listed as a pseudogene. This CDR3 comprises 15 residues.

This chain uses TRBV30 with TRBJ1-6; 9 nucleotides line up with TRBD1. V shed 6 bases, J shed 9 bases, and the junction held 6 bases outside the gene matches. The CDR3 runs to 13 residues. CDR1 is GTSNPN, CDR2 SVGIG, per germline (reference sequence). The CDR3 is CACRTGVGSPLHF. The CDR3 coding sequence is TGTGCCTGCCGGACAGGGGTAGGTTCACCCCTCCACTTT.

This clonotype came up once. V usage is TRBV7-2 and J usage is TRBJ2-3; D might be TRBD1 or TRBD2, each matching 6 bases. This CDR3 is built from 15 residues. The germline V gene encodes CDR1 SGHTA and CDR2 FQGNSA. Trimming stripped 1 base from V and 6 bases from J, with 14 bases between. Here the CDR3 reads CASSLGGAGLDTQYF. CDR3 sequence (DNA): TGTGCCAGCAGCTTAGGGGGGGCGGGGCTGGATACGCAGTATTTT.

This clonotype was seen at least ten times. The chain joins TRBV7-2 to TRBJ2-3; D not resolved. V lost 0 bases and J 0 bases, leaving 10 bases between the germline ends. The CDR3 consists of 16 residues. Germline V lookup: CDR1 SGHTA, CDR2 FQGNSA. The CDR3 protein is CASSLARWGSTDTQYF. DNA for the CDR3: TGTGCCAGCAGCTTAGCGCGGTGGGGAAGCACAGATACGCAGTATTTT.

This clonotype was seen many times. CDR3 nucleotide sequence: TGTGCCAGCAATGCCCAGGGACTAGCCAAAAACATTCAGTACTTC. Translated: CASNAQGLAKNIQYF. The V gene is TRBV6-2 or TRBV6-3, the J gene TRBJ2-4, with D possibly TRBD2 on 6 matching bases. Germline V CDR1 and CDR2: MNHEY, SVGEGT. Trimming took off 7 bases at V and 0 bases at J, with 13 bases between the two ends. The CDR3 runs to 15 residues.

The chain is built from TRBV5-5 and TRBJ1-5; D is unclear. Trimming removed 4 bases at V and 4 bases at J, with 12 bases between. CDR1 SGHKS and CDR2 YYEKEE come from the germline V gene (reference sequence). This CDR3 has 14 amino acids. CDR3 in DNA: TGTGCCAGCAGCCTTGGGGTGGAGAATCAGCCCCAGCATTTT. As protein: CASSLGVENQPQHF.

This clonotype has ten or more counts. CDR3 nucleotide sequence: TGTGCCAGCAGCCAAGATCGGCTCGGGGGGAATGAGCAGTTCTTC. Its translation: CASSQDRLGGNEQFF. This chain links TRBV4-2 with TRBJ2-1, with 7 bases matching TRBD2. The CDR3 covers 15 residues. V lost 0 bases and J lost 7; bases outside the gene matches: 6. Germline values: CDR1 LGHNA, CDR2 YNFKEQ.

Many counts were recorded for this clonotype. V gene TRBV3-1 combines with J gene TRBJ2-5, with 12 bases matching TRBD2. CDR3 length equals 18 residues. The V segment lost 1 base and the J segment 0 bases; nucleotides outside the gene matches: 6. Germline CDR1 LGHDT, CDR2 YNNKEL (reference sequence). The CDR3 DNA follows: TGTGCCAGCAGCCAAGTCCTAGCGGGGGGGCCCCACCAAGAGACCCAGTACTTC. Its translation is CASSQVLAGGPHQETQYF.

In its sample, this clonotype was seen many times. The J gene is TRBJ2-3, the V gene TRBV7-2; D might be TRBD2 (5 bases). The CDR3 sequence is 15 residues long. The germline V gene has CDR1 SGHTA and CDR2 FQGNSA. The ends were cut back, 2 bases at V and 5 bases at J, with 14 bases in the middle. The CDR3 coding sequence is TGTGCCAGCAGCTTACTCGGCGGGCCGGGAGATACGCAGTATTTT. This translates into CASSLLGGPGDTQYF.

Points on this clonotype: This clone may be a read error of a much larger clone one base away. J is TRBJ2-1 and V is TRBV27; 8 nucleotides agree with TRBD2. This CDR3 region has 15 residues. The V gene's germline CDR1 is MNHEY and CDR2 SMNVEV (reference sequence). This CDR3 is CVSSPFRGGYNEQFF. The CDR3 DNA reads TGTGTCAGCAGCCCCTTCCGGGGGGGCTACAATGAGCAGTTCTTC.

Comment on this clonotype: A much bigger clone sits one base away, suggesting this may be a read error. V gene TRBV5-1 combines with J gene TRBJ2-1, with D perhaps TRBD2 (5 bases). V lost 4 bases and J lost 4, with 15 bases in between. Germline V gene data show CDR1 as SGHRS and CDR2 as YFSETQ. The CDR3 has 15 residues. CDR3 in amino acids: CASSATSVAYNEQFF. Written as DNA, the CDR3 is TGCGCCAGCAGCGCCACTAGTGTCGCATACAATGAGCAGTTCTTC.

The gene calls are TRBV20-1 and TRBJ1-5; D gene ambiguous. CDR3 length equals 12 residues. Germline V gene sequence: CDR1 DFQATT, CDR2 SNEGSKA (reference sequence). V was cut by 7 bases and J by 4 bases, with 11 bases left in between. The CDR3 sequence is CSVPGYNQPQHF. DNA for the CDR3: TGCAGTGTACCGGGATATAATCAGCCCCAGCATTTT.

In its sample, this clonotype was seen many times. This chain links TRBV11-2 with TRBJ1-2; D is perhaps TRBD1 (6 bases). Trimming pared 2 bases from V and 4 bases from J, leaving 14 bases between. The CDR3 loop spans 15 amino acids. The V gene's germline CDR1 is SGHAT and CDR2 FQNNGV. Here the CDR3 DNA reads TGTGCCAGCAGCTTATCCACAGGGAAGGGCTATGGCTACACCTTC. This gives the protein CASSLSTGKGYGYTF.

On this clonotype itself: It may be a read error: a sequence one base away is much more abundant. The missing conserved phenylalanine or tryptophan at the end of this CDR3 makes a read error likely. V and J are TRBV7-2 and TRBJ2-1; 7 bases are a match to TRBD1. V was pared by 5 bases and J by 0 bases, with 4 bases of the junction left unmatched. The CDR3 is 15 amino acids. Per germline, CDR1 SGHTA and CDR2 FQGNSA. The DNA for the CDR3 is TGTGCCAGCAGCCTACAGGGGCGCTCCTACAATGAGCAGTTCTGC. This gives the protein CASSLQGRSYNEQFC.

This clonotype was seen repeatedly, ten times or more. The V gene is TRBV6-5, the J gene TRBJ2-7, with D hard to call. Looked up from germline, CDR1 is MNHEY and CDR2 is SVGAGI. The V gene lost 6 bases and the J gene lost 7 bases, with 13 bases spanning the gap. This CDR3 has 12 amino acids. Here the CDR3 DNA reads TGTGCCAGCAGCTCTGCCAGCGCGGAGCAGTACTTC. It codes for CASSSASAEQYF.

This clonotype occurred many times. V is TRBV4-1 and J is TRBJ1-5; D call uncertain. V lost 0 bases and J 2 bases, leaving 14 bases between the germline ends. Germline V gene lookup returns CDR1 MGHRA and CDR2 YSYEKL. The CDR3 is made up of 17 amino acids. The CDR3 loop reads CASSQDRLDEGNQPQHF. DNA of the CDR3: TGCGCCAGCAGCCAAGATCGCTTAGACGAGGGCAATCAGCCCCAGCATTTT.

The chain links TRBV12-3 or TRBV12-4 to TRBJ2-7; 7 bases line up with TRBD1. This CDR3 has 15 residues. The ends lost 6 bases at V and 6 bases at J; junction bases unmatched: 14. CDR3 in amino acids: CASSSPRQGRSEQYF. The CDR3 DNA reads as TGTGCCAGCAGCTCCCCGCGACAGGGACGCAGCGAGCAGTACTTC.

This clonotype was counted many times. The chain employs TRBV6-6 and TRBJ2-7; D gene unclear. Germline V lookup: CDR1 MNHNY, CDR2 SVGAGI (reference sequence). This CDR3 comprises 15 residues. Trimming took 0 bases from V and 1 from J, leaving 10 bases between them. CDR3 sequence: CASSYSLGGSYEQYF. The CDR3 bases are TGTGCCAGCAGTTACTCGCTCGGCGGATCCTACGAGCAGTACTTC.

The chain links TRBV7-2 to TRBJ1-2; 12 bases map to TRBD1. The CDR3 contains 15 residues. Germline CDR1 reads SGHTA; CDR2 reads FQGNSA. The trim removed 4 bases at V and 7 bases at J, leaving 7 bases unmatched. CDR3 sequence (DNA): TGTGCCAGCAGCTCAAAGGGACAGGGGGCAGGTGGCTACACCTTC. It is translated as CASSSKGQGAGGYTF.

The V gene is TRBV24-1, the J gene TRBJ1-1; no definite D call. CDR1 and CDR2 from the germline V gene are KGHDR and SFDVKD. The V gene lost 3 bases and the J gene lost 7 bases, with 5 bases spanning the gap. The CDR3 is 11 residues long. For the CDR3, the DNA is TGTGCCACCAGTGATCGAAATGAAGCTTTCTTT. Encoded protein: CATSDRNEAFF.

This clonotype was observed at least ten times. The rearrangement joins TRBV2 to TRBJ2-1; D is ambiguous. CDR1 and CDR2 (germline): SNHLY, FYNNEI. The V gene lost 8 bases and the J gene lost 0 bases, with 11 bases spanning the gap. There are 14 residues in the CDR3. The CDR3 reads CASSAVSSYNEQFF. The DNA for the CDR3 is TGTGCCAGCTCGGCGGTTAGCTCCTACAATGAGCAGTTCTTC.

This chain joins TRBV6-1 and TRBJ2-2; D call uncertain. The CDR3 runs 11 residues. The germline V and J ends were trimmed by 6 bases and 7 bases, with 6 bases remaining between them. Germline-derived CDR1 and CDR2 are MNHNS and SASEGT. CDR3 DNA: TGTGCCAGCAGAACAAACGGGGAGCTGTTTTTT. This gives the protein CASRTNGELFF.

V gene TRBV7-9 combines with J gene TRBJ2-7; D gene ambiguous. The V gene's germline CDR1 is SEHNR and CDR2 FQNEAQ (reference sequence). The CDR3 totals 14 residues. V was clipped by 4 bases and J by 2 bases, with 12 bases between them. The CDR3 region is CASSSTRNTYEQYF. The CDR3 DNA reads TGTGCCAGCAGCTCCACACGAAACACCTACGAGCAGTACTTC. The full variable domain, with the rest looked up from reference TRBV7-9 and TRBJ2-7, is DTGVSQNPRHKITKRGQNVTFRCDPISEHNRLYWYRQTLGQGPEFLTYFQNEAQLEKSRLLSDRFSAERPKGSFSTLEIQRTEQGDSAMYLCASSSTRNTYEQYFGPGTRLTVT.

The rearrangement joins TRBV11-2 to TRBJ2-1; D is uncertain. The end of the DNA fits TRBJ2-7 better, so the J call may be wrong. This CDR3 comprises 16 residues. CDR1 and CDR2 from the germline V gene are SGHAT and FQNNGV. The CDR3 DNA is TGTGCCAGCAGCCCTATAAAGGGTAACTCCTACAATGAGCAGTACTTC. Its translation is CASSPIKGNSYNEQYF.

This chain joins TRBV20-1 and TRBJ2-7; 9 nucleotides align to TRBD2. V was pared by 0 bases and J by 3 bases, with 9 bases of the junction left unmatched. CDR3 length: 16 residues. Germline lookup yields CDR1 DFQATT and CDR2 SNEGSKA (reference sequence). For the CDR3, the DNA is TGCAGTGCTAGAGATATTACTAGCGGGTTCTTCTACGAGCAGTACTTC. Amino acids: CSARDITSGFFYEQYF.

Regarding this clonotype: This may stem from a read error, because a much larger clone lies one nucleotide away. The chain links TRBV7-8 to TRBJ2-1; TRBD1 aligns across 7 bases. The DNA end favors TRBJ2-7, so the J call may be wrong. Per germline, CDR1 SGHVS and CDR2 FQNEAQ. The CDR3 length is 16 residues. In DNA, the CDR3 is TGTGCCAGCAGTTCCCAGACAGGGAGCTCCTACAATGAGCAGTACTTC. Protein sequence: CASSSQTGSSYNEQYF.

Concerning this clonotype: A clone one base away is much larger, so this may be a read error. In this CDR3 the conserved last residue, phenylalanine or tryptophan, is missing, so a read error is likely. The chain combines TRBV10-3 with TRBJ1-1; D is uncertain. V was clipped by 0 bases and J by 6 bases, with 8 bases between them. This CDR3 region has 13 residues. CDR1 is ENHRY, CDR2 SYGVKD, per germline. The CDR3 reads CAISESTGAEAFC. The CDR3 nucleotides read TGTGCCATCAGTGAGTCGACCGGCGCTGAAGCTTTCTGT.